One T cell receptor (beta chain) is described in this entry. As yet, its antigen is unknown. The data were taken from a study of T-cell memory formation after mild COVID-19. Study-wide points: CD4/CD8 balance held among clones contracting day 15 to 85, and later expanders leaned CD4+.

Each CDR3 protein is one row after TCRdb ran MiXCR on the 5' RACE reads. The repertoire holds approximately 260,000 distinct CDR3 sequences, with around 16% as singletons. The ends were cut back, 4 bases at V and 2 bases at J, with 13 bases in the middle. The CDR3 length is 14 residues. Germline CDR1 SGDLS, CDR2 YYNGEE. The sequencing sample was made of PBMCs or a T cell subset sorted from them (not recorded which). This TCR was recovered from a man in his late teens or twenties who had mild COVID-19 (a few samples of this study predate the infection). Cell type and time point are not known. The V and J genes are TRBV9 and TRBJ2-7, with D perhaps being TRBD1 or TRBD2 (6 bases each). CDR3 protein: CASSPQRGAYEQYF. The CDR3 DNA is TGTGCCAGCAGCCCCCAGAGGGGGGCCTACGAGCAGTACTTC.